This T cell receptor beta chain stems from a study of blood T cell repertoires in COVID-19. Across the study: The study drew acute and convalescent COVID-19 samples from the United States, Italy and Spain. PBMCs, B-cell-depleted T cells, or T cells provided the cDNA or gDNA that made up the material.

Per the study methods: Estimation of nucleated cell counts relied on the amplification of reference gene primers. TCRdb keeps only in-frame clones here, not all; method: immunoSEQ multiplex PCR. From that table come the V and J calls and clone size; the DNA was used to work out D and trimming. The sample lists a few hundred thousand clones, more than 80% seen once, with 8.5% to 12% in the top ten. This CDR3 has 15 residues. Germline trimming cut 1 base from V and 2 bases from J; bases unmatched to any gene: 5. Germline values: CDR1 SGHRS, CDR2 YFSETQ. The sequence derives from a woman of 80 years or more with acute or convalescent COVID-19. This chain connects TRBV5-1 to TRBJ2-7; the match to TRBD2 covers 8 bases. The sequenced sample consisted of peripheral blood. The CDR3 here is CASSLTSGGPYEQYF. The CDR3 DNA follows: TGCGCCAGCAGCTTGACCAGCGGGGGTCCCTACGAGCAGTACTTC.